This T cell receptor beta chain is from a study of blood T cell repertoires in COVID-19. Across the study: Nucleic acid was either cDNA or gDNA, and it came from T cells, B-cell-depleted T cells, or PBMCs.

Source study methods: Estimates of nucleated cell counts were drawn from the amplification of reference gene primers. The data were produced by immunoSEQ multiplex PCR, yet TCRdb's version contains in-frame clones alone and is incomplete. The DNA was the basis for D and trimming; V, J and clone size are from that table. Here the sample spans some 100,000 clones, 80% to 90% being singletons. This CDR3 spans 14 amino acids. Germline V lookup: CDR1 MNHEY, CDR2 SMNVEV (reference sequence). V was clipped by 3 bases and J by 3 bases, with 12 bases between them. Cohort assignment relied on participant-reported clinical history. What the recovered Cohort 3 donors had was two negative PCRs, clearance, or symptom resolution.

Sequencing used PBMCs or T cells enriched from blood (not recorded which). The origin of this receptor is a woman in her fifties or sixties who had recovered from COVID-19. The rearrangement joins TRBV27 to TRBJ2-7; D is uncertain. The CDR3 region is CASSFSRLDYEQYF. CDR3 coding DNA: TGTGCCAGCAGTTTCTCCAGGCTGGACTACGAGCAGTACTTC.